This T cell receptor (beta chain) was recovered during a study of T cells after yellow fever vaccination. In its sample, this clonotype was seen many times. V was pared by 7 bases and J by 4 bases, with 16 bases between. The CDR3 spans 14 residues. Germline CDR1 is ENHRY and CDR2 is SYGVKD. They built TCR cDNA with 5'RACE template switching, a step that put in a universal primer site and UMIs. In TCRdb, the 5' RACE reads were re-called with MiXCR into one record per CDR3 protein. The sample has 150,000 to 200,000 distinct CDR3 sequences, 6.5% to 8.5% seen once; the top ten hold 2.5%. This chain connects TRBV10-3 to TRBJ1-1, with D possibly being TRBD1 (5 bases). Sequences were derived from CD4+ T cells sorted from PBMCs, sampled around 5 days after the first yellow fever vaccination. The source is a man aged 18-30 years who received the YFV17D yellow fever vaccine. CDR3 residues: CAIKPGPGPTEAFF. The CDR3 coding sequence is TGTGCCATCAAACCGGGACCAGGGCCCACTGAAGCTTTCTTT.